This is a list of T cell receptor beta chains from one sample in a study of a mutant IDH1 vaccine in newly diagnosed glioma. Clones were read by immunoSEQ multiplex PCR, and TCRdb kept only the in-frame ones, dropping some. The sample shows tens of thousands of clones, roughly 61% of them seen only once. These receptors' targets are unknown. Sequencing was performed on peripheral blood mononuclear cells (PBMCs), taken from a glioma patient whose treatment included an IDH1 peptide vaccine. These receptors all stem from a man in his forties with glioma. Some clones in this sample may be carry-over from other donors' samples. The CDR3 runs from the conserved cysteine through the conserved F or W. The order of the fields is CDR3 DNA, CDR3 protein, J gene, clone size, D gene, V gene. A D gene is named only where the DNA matches it firmly. Size tells how often a clone was seen (once, few, many) or the class of an expanded clone, and some rows leave it out.

TGTGCCAGCTCACCACCGAGTCAAAACATTCAGTACTTC CASSPPSQNIQYF TRBJ2-4 NA NA TRBV18
TGCAGCGTTGGAGACAGAAGTCAGCGTGAAGAGACCCAGTACTTC CSVGDRSQREETQYF TRBJ2-5 NA NA TRBV29-1
TGCGCCAGCAGCTTGGAGACTCCCGATATCACCAGTACGCAGTATTTT CASSLETPDITSTQYF TRBJ2-3 once NA TRBV5-1
TGTGCCAGCAGTCCCTCACAGGGAGATAGCAATCAGCCCCAGCATTTT CASSPSQGDSNQPQHF TRBJ1-5 few NA TRBV27
TGCGCCAGCATTGTGGGGGCTGGTCATCAGCCCCAGCATTTT CASIVGAGHQPQHF TRBJ1-5 once NA TRBV10-1
TGTGCCAGCAAACAGACAGTCGCTAATTCACCCCTCCACTTT CASKQTVANSPLHF TRBJ1-6 few NA TRBV2
TGTGCCAGCAGCTCTCGTCGAGGAGGGGTTGGGTACTTC CASSSRRGGVGYF TRBJ2-7 NA NA TRBV7-6
TGTGCCACCAGCAGAGACAGGGCAGATACGCAGTATTTT CATSRDRADTQYF TRBJ2-3 NA NA TRBV15
TGTGCCAGCAGCTTGGAAGGGTCAGGAGGGAATCAGCCCCAGCATTTT CASSLEGSGGNQPQHF TRBJ1-5 NA NA TRBV5-6
TGTGCCAGCAGTTTCAGGGGGCAAGGAGAGACCCAGTACTTC CASSFRGQGETQYF TRBJ2-5 NA TRBD1 TRBV6-5
TGTGCCAGTAGTTGGGGAGATCAGCCCCAGCATTTT CASSWGDQPQHF TRBJ1-5 few NA TRBV19
TGTGCCAGCACCCCATGGGGGGGCAACAACGAGCAGTACTTC CASTPWGGNNEQYF TRBJ2-7 NA NA TRBV11-1
TGTGCTAGCAGCTTGGAACAAGGGTTTTTGGAGACCCAGTACTTC CASSLEQGFLETQYF TRBJ2-5 NA NA TRBV7-7